This TCR beta chain is from a study of vaccination effects on CD4 cells after COVID-19. This clone was picked up a small number of times. Antigen: not known. Researchers isolated CD4+ T cells once roughly ten days of culture had elapsed. The protocol was immunoSEQ multiplex PCR, while the TCRdb copy is restricted to in-frame clones and leaves out a portion. Of about 37,000 clones listed, approximately 75% are singletons. Germline-derived CDR1 and CDR2 are SGHRS and YFSETQ. The CDR3 extends over 15 amino acids. Losses at the gene ends were 0 bases for V and 5 bases for J; bases not matched to a gene: 7.

The input for sequencing was CD4+ T cells from PBMCs cultured without peptide, taken before COVID-19 vaccination. This TCR derives from a human donor who received a COVID-19 vaccine. V is TRBV5-1 and J is TRBJ1-1; the match to TRBD1 covers 7 bases. The CDR3 region has the DNA TGCGCCAGCAGCTTGGGGGCGACAGGGAGTACTGAAGCTTTCTTT. This gives the protein CASSLGATGSTEAFF.